The 20 T cell receptor beta chains below all came from one sample that was sequenced in a study of cytomegalovirus exposure and HLA in healthy donors. The primer mix had 60 Vbeta and 13 Jbeta primers. Data came from immunoSEQ multiplex PCR; TCRdb stores just in-frame clones and leaves some out. The repertoire holds about 140,000 clones, approximately 84% seen once, with over 9.5% in the top ten. Sequenced material: PBMCs. The receptors originated from a woman aged 60-70 years in good health and CMV-seropositive.

A few counts support this clone. V usage is TRBV9 and J usage is TRBJ1-1; 8 nucleotides line up with TRBD1. V shed 0 bases and J 1 base; nucleotides not matched to a gene: 8. Germline values: CDR1 SGDLS, CDR2 YYNGEE. There are 17 residues in the CDR3. The CDR3 region is CASSVGPNRGGNTEAFF. In nucleotides, the CDR3 is TGTGCCAGCAGCGTAGGACCCAACAGGGGGGGGAACACTGAAGCTTTCTTT. The full variable domain, rest sourced from reference TRBV9 and TRBJ1-1, is DSGVTQTPKHLITATGQRVTLRCSPRSGDLSVYWYQQSLDQGLQFLIQYYNGEERAKGNILERFSAQQFPDLHSELNLSSLELGDSALYFCASSVGPNRGGNTEAFFGQGTRLTVV.

This clone was picked up one time. The chain combines TRBV19 with TRBJ2-1; 10 bases are a match to TRBD2. Germline V gives CDR1 LNHDA, CDR2 SQIVND (reference sequence). Trimming cost V 7 bases and J 6 bases; bases outside gene matches: 9. The CDR3 has 15 residues. The CDR3 loop reads CASTEGLAGVNEQFF. CDR3 sequence (DNA): TGTGCCAGTACCGAGGGGCTAGCGGGAGTCAATGAGCAGTTCTTC.

V is TRBV15 and J is TRBJ1-2, with a weak D call TRBD1 (5 bases). Germline V gene data show CDR1 as LNHNV and CDR2 as YYDKDF (reference sequence). The CDR3 contains 13 residues. The V and J ends lost 2 bases and 7 bases respectively, with 11 bases between them. The CDR3 reads CATSRQGSSGYTF. In nucleotides, the CDR3 is TGTGCCACCAGCAGACAGGGAAGTTCTGGCTACACCTTC. Drawing the rest from reference TRBV15 and TRBJ1-2, the complete variable domain is DAMVIQNPRYQVTQFGKPVTLSCSQTLNHNVMYWYQQKSSQAPKLLFHYYDKDFNNEADTPDNFQSRRPNTSFCFLDIRSPGLGDTAMYLCATSRQGSSGYTFGSGTRLTVV.

In the case of this clone: Other DNA sequences in this sample translate to the same CDR3. Here the CDR3 reads CASSQRQVGTDTQYF. The CDR3 bases are TGTGCCAGCAGTCAGCGACAGGTGGGGACAGATACGCAGTATTTT. V usage is TRBV6-5 and J usage is TRBJ2-3, with D tentatively TRBD1 (6 bases). Germline V gives CDR1 MNHEY, CDR2 SVGAGI. V was clipped by 5 bases and J by 3 bases, with 15 bases between them. The CDR3 contains 15 residues.

The chain recombines TRBV5-5 with TRBJ2-7, with D tentatively TRBD2 (5 bases). V lost 4 bases and J 7 bases, leaving 12 bases between the germline ends. This CDR3 region has 12 residues. CDR1 and CDR2 (germline): SGHKS, YYEKEE (reference sequence). The CDR3 bases are TGTGCCAGCAGCCAGGTGGACTGGGAGCAGTACTTC. Translating gives CASSQVDWEQYF.

V and J are TRBV29-1 and TRBJ1-2, with TRBD1 identical over 7 bases. The junction had 9 bases not matched to a gene; V was cut back by 7 bases and J by 4 bases. The CDR3 length is 13 residues. The germline CDR1 and CDR2 sequences are SQVTM and ANQGSEA. The CDR3 reads CSARGGAGYGYTF. The CDR3 DNA reads TGCAGCGCTCGAGGGGGCGCGGGCTATGGCTACACCTTC.

CDR3 DNA sequence: TGTGCCAGCAGCTTAGTAGGGGGCCGGACTAATGAAAAACTGTTTTTT. Its protein is CASSLVGGRTNEKLFF. The V and J genes are TRBV7-2 and TRBJ1-4; 7 nucleotides agree with TRBD1. V lost 1 base and J lost 2; bases outside the gene matches: 4. CDR3 length: 16 amino acids. The V gene's germline CDR1 is SGHTA and CDR2 FQGNSA.

This clone showed up just once. The chain couples TRBV27 to TRBJ1-2; 8 bases map to TRBD1. CDR3 size: 16 residues. Trimming removed 6 bases from V and 0 bases from J; junction bases left unmatched: 9. Per germline, CDR1 MNHEY and CDR2 SMNVEV (reference sequence). This chain's CDR3 is CASRGIQGAPNYGYTF. The CDR3 nucleotides read TGTGCCAGCAGGGGTATCCAGGGGGCGCCTAACTATGGCTACACCTTC.

The chain carries TRBV9 and TRBJ2-5, with 7 nucleotides matching TRBD2. V shed 4 bases and J 3 bases; nucleotides not matched to a gene: 9. Germline V gene lookup returns CDR1 SGDLS and CDR2 YYNGEE. This CDR3 region has 15 residues. The CDR3 DNA reads as TGTGCCAGCAGCCCCGGACTAGTTTCCGAAGAGACCCAGTACTTC. It translates to CASSPGLVSEETQYF.

This chain uses TRBV5-1 with TRBJ1-1; D may be TRBD1 (5 bases). Germline V gene data show CDR1 as SGHRS and CDR2 as YFSETQ. Trimming took 4 bases from V and 0 from J, leaving 22 bases between them. This CDR3 has 18 residues. The chain's CDR3 is CASSLGLGGSGMNTEAFF. CDR3 sequence (DNA): TGCGCCAGCAGCCTGGGACTTGGGGGGAGTGGTATGAACACTGAAGCTTTCTTT.

The chain recombines TRBV14 with TRBJ1-2, with 8 bases lining up with TRBD1. V lost 3 bases and J lost 7; bases outside the gene matches: 10. The CDR3 is 15 amino acids. Germline V gives CDR1 SGHDN, CDR2 FVKESK. CDR3 loop: CASSHLGQGESGYTF. In DNA form, the CDR3 reads TGTGCCAGCAGCCATCTTGGACAGGGTGAAAGTGGCTACACCTTC.

V and J are TRBV4-1 and TRBJ1-2; D might be TRBD1 (5 bases). V was cut by 1 base and J by 3 bases, with 18 bases left in between. Germline CDR1 and CDR2: MGHRA and YSYEKL. The CDR3 loop spans 17 amino acids. CDR3 in amino acids: CASSQAEGRRKDYGYTF. The CDR3 coding sequence is TGCGCCAGCAGCCAAGCGGAGGGACGGCGGAAGGACTATGGCTACACCTTC.

The rearrangement joins TRBV27 to TRBJ2-7, with TRBD1 matching 8 bases. The CDR3 totals 14 residues. J was trimmed by 6 bases and V by 4 bases; bases with no gene match: 8. Looked up from germline, CDR1 is MNHEY and CDR2 is SMNVEV (reference sequence). CDR3 sequence (DNA): TGTGCCAGCAGTTCGGTGGACAGGGTTGGCGAGCAGTACTTC. Amino acids: CASSSVDRVGEQYF.

The chain's CDR3 is CASTDLGQANTEAFF. In DNA, the CDR3 is TGTGCCAGTACAGACCTGGGACAGGCGAACACTGAAGCTTTCTTT. The V call is TRBV19, the J call TRBJ1-1; TRBD1 aligns across 8 bases. This CDR3 has 15 amino acids. Germline V CDR1 and CDR2: LNHDA, SQIVND (reference sequence). J gave up 1 base and V 7 bases, and 8 bases lay outside the gene matches.

The gene calls are TRBV7-2 and TRBJ2-3, with 7 bases identical to TRBD2. Germline values: CDR1 SGHTA, CDR2 FQGNSA. The CDR3 contains 12 residues. Germline trimming cut 5 bases from V and 8 bases from J; bases unmatched to any gene: 4. The CDR3 DNA reads TGTGCCAGCAGCGCCTCTAGCGGTACGCAGTATTTT. Amino acids: CASSASSGTQYF.

The gene calls are TRBV11-3 and TRBJ2-1, with a possible D match to TRBD2 (5 bases). The CDR3 totals 13 residues. Trimming left V 1 base short and J 7 bases short, with 8 bases between. CDR1 and CDR2 (germline): SGHNT, YENEEA. This CDR3 is CASSLGRGNEQFF. The CDR3 nucleotides are TGTGCCAGCAGCTTAGGTAGAGGGAATGAGCAGTTCTTC.

V usage is TRBV19 and J usage is TRBJ2-1; D is uncertain. This CDR3 is built from 13 residues. Per the germline V gene, CDR1 is LNHDA and CDR2 is SQIVND (reference sequence). V gave up 2 bases and J gave up 2 bases, with 4 bases separating them. The CDR3 sequence is CASSIIAYNEQFF. CDR3 DNA: TGTGCCAGTAGTATAATCGCCTACAATGAGCAGTTCTTC.

The chain recombines TRBV5-4 with TRBJ1-3; possibly TRBD1 for D (5 bases). CDR1 SGHNT and CDR2 YYREEE come from the germline V gene (reference sequence). The CDR3 has 14 residues. V lost 0 bases, J lost 7 bases, and 11 bases lay in between. CDR3 residues: CASSLVGGDNTIYF. DNA of the CDR3: TGTGCCAGCAGCTTGGTGGGAGGGGACAACACCATATATTTT.

This chain joins TRBV7-9 and TRBJ2-5; D is unresolved. Germline V lookup: CDR1 SEHNR, CDR2 FQNEAQ (reference sequence). V dropped 3 bases and J dropped 1 base, with 6 bases sitting between them. CDR3 length equals 13 residues. The CDR3, as DNA: TGTGCCAGCAGCTTCGAGGCCCAAGAGACCCAGTACTTC. Translation: CASSFEAQETQYF.

This clone occurred a few times. CDR3 loop: CASTGQVNEKLFF. CDR3 DNA: TGTGCCAGCACCGGACAGGTTAATGAAAAACTGTTTTTT. The chain carries TRBV2 and TRBJ1-4; 7 bases fit TRBD1. V lost 7 bases to trimming and J lost 4 bases; unmatched junction nucleotides: 3. There are 13 residues in the CDR3. The V gene's germline CDR1 is SNHLY and CDR2 FYNNEI.